This T cell receptor (beta chain) was found in a study of spatial heterogeneity in lung cancer. V was shortened by 2 bases and J by 2 bases, with 11 bases between the two germline ends. CDR3 size: 15 residues. In germline, CDR1 is SGHDN, CDR2 FVKESK. As to time point: sample taken at primary tumor resection. Many counts were recorded for this clonotype. A single record per CDR3 protein comes from TCRdb applying MiXCR to the 5' RACE reads. The sample holds about 48,000 distinct CDR3 sequences, roughly 5% seen once. The sequencing used PBMCs, collected at surgery. The J gene is TRBJ2-3, the V gene TRBV14; D is perhaps TRBD2 (6 bases). The source of this sequence is a male donor with early-stage non-small cell lung cancer. The CDR3 DNA follows: TGTGCCAGCAGCCAAAGTAGGGAGGACACAGATACGCAGTATTTT. It yields the protein CASSQSREDTDTQYF.